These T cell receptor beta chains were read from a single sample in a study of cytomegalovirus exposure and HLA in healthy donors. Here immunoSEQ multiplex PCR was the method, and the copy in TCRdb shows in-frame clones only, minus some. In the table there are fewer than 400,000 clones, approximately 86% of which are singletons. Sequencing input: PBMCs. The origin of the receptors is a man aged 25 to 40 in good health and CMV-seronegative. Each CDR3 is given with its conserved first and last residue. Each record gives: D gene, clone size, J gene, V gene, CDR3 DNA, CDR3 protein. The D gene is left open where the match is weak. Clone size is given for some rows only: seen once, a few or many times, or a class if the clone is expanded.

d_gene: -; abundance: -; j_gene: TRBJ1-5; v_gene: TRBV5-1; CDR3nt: TGCGCCAGCAGACAGGTGGGAGGTAGCAATCAGCCCCAGCATTTT; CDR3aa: CASRQVGGSNQPQHF
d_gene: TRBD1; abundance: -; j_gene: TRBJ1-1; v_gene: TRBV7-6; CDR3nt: TGTGCCAGCAGCAAGGGGGCAACGGGCAGGGGGAACACTGAAGCTTTCTTT; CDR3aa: CASSKGATGRGNTEAFF
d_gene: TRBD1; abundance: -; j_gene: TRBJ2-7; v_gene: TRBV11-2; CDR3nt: TGTGCCAGCCAGGGACAGTTCGAGCAGTACTTC; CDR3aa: CASQGQFEQYF
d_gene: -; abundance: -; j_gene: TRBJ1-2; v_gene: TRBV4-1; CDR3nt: TGCGCCAGCAGCCAAGAAATCCCCGGGGTGGATGGCTACACCTTC; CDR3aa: CASSQEIPGVDGYTF
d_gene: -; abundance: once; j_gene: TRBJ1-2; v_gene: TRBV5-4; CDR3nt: TGTGCCAGCAGCTTGGCCGGAGGGCATGGATATGGCTACACCTTC; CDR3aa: CASSLAGGHGYGYTF
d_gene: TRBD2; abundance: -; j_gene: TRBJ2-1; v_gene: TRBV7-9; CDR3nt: TGTGCCAGCAGTCCACGGCGGGGGGATTCCTACAATGAGCAGTTCTTC; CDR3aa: CASSPRRGDSYNEQFF
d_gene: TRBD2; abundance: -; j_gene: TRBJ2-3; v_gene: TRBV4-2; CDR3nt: TGTGCCAGCAGCCAGGAAGGGACTAGCGGGGGCCTAGATACGCAGTATTTT; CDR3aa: CASSQEGTSGGLDTQYF
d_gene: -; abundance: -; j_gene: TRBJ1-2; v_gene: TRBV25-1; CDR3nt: TGTGCCACGACAGCTAACTATGGCTACACCTTC; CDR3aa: CATTANYGYTF
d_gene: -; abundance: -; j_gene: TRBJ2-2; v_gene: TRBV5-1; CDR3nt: TGCGCCAGCAGCCCGGGTCATAACACCGGGGAGCTGTTTTTT; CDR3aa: CASSPGHNTGELFF
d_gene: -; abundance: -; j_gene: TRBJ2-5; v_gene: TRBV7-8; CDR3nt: TGTGCCAGCTGCTTAAGGGGGACGGGGAAGACCCAGTACTTC; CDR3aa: CASCLRGTGKTQYF
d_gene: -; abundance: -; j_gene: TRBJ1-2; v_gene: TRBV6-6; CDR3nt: TGTGCCAGCAGTTACTCGTGGGGGGGTAACTATGGCTACACCTTC; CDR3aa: CASSYSWGGNYGYTF
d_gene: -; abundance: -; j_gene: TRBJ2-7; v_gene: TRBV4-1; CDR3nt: TGCGCCAGCAGCCAACGCGTCCTTCCTTCCCTCTACGAGCAGTACTTC; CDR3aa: CASSQRVLPSLYEQYF
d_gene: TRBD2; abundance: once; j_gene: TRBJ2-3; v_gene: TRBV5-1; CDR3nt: TGCGCCAGCAGCTACGCTGGACTAGCGGGGGGGCAGCAGTCATTAGATACGCAGTATTTT; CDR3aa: CASSYAGLAGGQQSLDTQYF
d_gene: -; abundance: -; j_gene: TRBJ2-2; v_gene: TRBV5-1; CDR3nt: TGCGCCAGCAGAGGAGGGCAGGGCACCGGGGAGCTGTTTTTT; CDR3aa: CASRGGQGTGELFF
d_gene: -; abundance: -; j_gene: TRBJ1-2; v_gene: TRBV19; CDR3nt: TGTGCCAGTAGTTTTTCCCTGGGAGACCCTAACTATGGCTACACCTTC; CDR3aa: CASSFSLGDPNYGYTF
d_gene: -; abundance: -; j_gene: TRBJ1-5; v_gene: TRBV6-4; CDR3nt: TGTGCCAGCAGTGCAGGGTTAAATCAGCCCCAGCATTTT; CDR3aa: CASSAGLNQPQHF
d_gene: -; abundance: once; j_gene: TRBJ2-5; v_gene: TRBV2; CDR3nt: TGTGCCAGCAGTGAATTTGGCCTCCAAGAGACCCAGTACTTC; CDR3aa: CASSEFGLQETQYF
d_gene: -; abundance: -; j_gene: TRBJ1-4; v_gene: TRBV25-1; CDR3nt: TGTGCCAGCAGTGAACTTACCAGGTCCAATGAAAAACTGTTTTTT; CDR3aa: CASSELTRSNEKLFF
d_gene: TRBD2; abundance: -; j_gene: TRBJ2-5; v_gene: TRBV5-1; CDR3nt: TGCGCCAGCCGGGCGACTAGCGGGGGAGAGACCCAGTACTTC; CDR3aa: CASRATSGGETQYF
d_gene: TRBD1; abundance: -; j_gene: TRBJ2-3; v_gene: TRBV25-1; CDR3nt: TGTGCCAGCAGTGAACACAGGGGATTCACAGATACGCAGTATTTT; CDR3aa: CASSEHRGFTDTQYF
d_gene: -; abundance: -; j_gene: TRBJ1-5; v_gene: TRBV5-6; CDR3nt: TGTGCCAGCAGCTCGAAGATCTATAGCAATCAGCCCCAGCATTTT; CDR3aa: CASSSKIYSNQPQHF
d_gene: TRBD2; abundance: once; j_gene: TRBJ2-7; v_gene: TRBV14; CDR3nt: TGTGCCAGCAGCCAAGCTAAGGCGGGACTAGCGGTTTACGAGCAGTACTTC; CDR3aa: CASSQAKAGLAVYEQYF
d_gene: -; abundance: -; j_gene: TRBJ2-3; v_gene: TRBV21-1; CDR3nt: TGTGCCAGCAGCAAAGCGGGGCTAGCGGGGGACACAGATACGCAGTATTTT; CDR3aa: CASSKAGLAGDTDTQYF
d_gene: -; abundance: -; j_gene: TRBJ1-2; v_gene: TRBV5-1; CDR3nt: TGCGCCAGCAGCTTGACAGGAGAGGTCGGCTACACCTTC; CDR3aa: CASSLTGEVGYTF
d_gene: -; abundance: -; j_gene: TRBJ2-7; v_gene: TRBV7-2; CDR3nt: TGTGCCAGCAGCTTAGAACACAGTTCGTACGAGCAGTACTTC; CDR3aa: CASSLEHSSYEQYF
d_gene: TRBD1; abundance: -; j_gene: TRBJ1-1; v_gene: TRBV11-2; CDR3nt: TGTGCCAGCAGCTCACACAGGGGGCTAGCGAACACTGAAGCTTTCTTT; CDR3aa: CASSSHRGLANTEAFF
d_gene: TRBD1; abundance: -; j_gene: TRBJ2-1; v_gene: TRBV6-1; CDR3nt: TGTGCCAGCGTCGTGACAGGGGTCAATGAGCAGTTCTTC; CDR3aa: CASVVTGVNEQFF
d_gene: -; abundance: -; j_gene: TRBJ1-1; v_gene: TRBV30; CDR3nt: TGTGCCTGGAGTGTCGGGGGGAACACTGAAGCTTTCTTT; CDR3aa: CAWSVGGNTEAFF
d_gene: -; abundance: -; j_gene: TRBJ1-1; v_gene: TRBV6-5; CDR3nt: TGTGCCAGCAGTTACTCCAGGGGTATTGAAGCTTTCTTT; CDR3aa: CASSYSRGIEAFF